The next 20 T cell receptor beta chains were all read from a single sample in a study of shared clonotypes between healthy human individuals. CD45RO-negative cells were positively selected for CCR7, leaving out terminally differentiated effector memory CD45RA+ cells. The repertoire was sequenced with immunoSEQ multiplex PCR; TCRdb's copy has only in-frame clones and lacks some. The sample has hundreds of thousands of clones, about 96% seen once. Sequenced sample: naive CD8+ T cells sorted from blood. The receptors come from a woman aged 30 to 39 in good health.

The chain has TRBV27 and TRBJ1-6; the match to TRBD1 covers 10 bases. The V gene end was trimmed by 2 bases and the J gene end by 9 bases; junction bases not matched to a gene: 1. The CDR3 is 14 residues long. Germline assignment: CDR1 MNHEY and CDR2 SMNVEV (reference sequence). The CDR3 here is CASSLGQGVSPLHF. The DNA for the CDR3 is TGTGCCAGCAGTTTAGGACAGGGGGTTTCACCCCTCCACTTT.

The rearrangement joins TRBV19 to TRBJ2-7, with 12 bases lining up with TRBD2. The length of the CDR3 is 14 residues. Looked up from germline, CDR1 is LNHDA and CDR2 is SQIVND (reference sequence). The V and J ends lost 7 bases and 5 bases, in that order; junction bases with no gene match: 6. CDR3 in amino acids: CASISTSGSHEQYF. DNA of the CDR3: TGTGCCAGTATTTCGACTAGCGGGAGCCACGAGCAGTACTTC.

This clone was seen only once. The J gene is TRBJ2-3, the V gene TRBV9; 7 nucleotides align to TRBD2. Looked up from germline, CDR1 is SGDLS and CDR2 is YYNGEE. This CDR3 has 16 residues. The junction had 6 bases not matched to a gene; V was cut back by 2 bases and J by 0 bases. CDR3 nucleotide sequence: TGTGCCAGCAGCGTCCTAGCGGAACCTAGCACAGATACGCAGTATTTT. It translates to CASSVLAEPSTDTQYF.

Details on this clone: At one boundary the junction diverges from the germline segment, which might be a read error. This chain links TRBV20-1 with TRBJ2-1; the D call may be TRBD1 or TRBD2 (5 bases each). This CDR3 comprises 10 residues. Germline V gene data show CDR1 as DFQATT and CDR2 as SNEGSKA (reference sequence). The chain's CDR3 is CSTGTGEQFF. The CDR3 DNA reads as TGTTCGACTGGGACGGGTGAGCAGTTCTTC.

The genes are TRBV2 and TRBJ1-5; no reliable D call. Germline lookup yields CDR1 SNHLY and CDR2 FYNNEI. The CDR3 contains 15 residues. V was cut by 3 bases and J by 5 bases, with 14 bases left in between. The CDR3 spells CASSEGSTSHQPQHF. The CDR3 DNA is TGTGCCAGCAGTGAGGGCAGTACGAGTCATCAGCCCCAGCATTTT.

This chain joins TRBV27 and TRBJ2-7; D is possibly TRBD1 or TRBD2 (5 bases each). Between the trimmed V and J ends, which lost 2 bases and 6 bases, there was a span of 11 bases. The length of the CDR3 is 13 residues. Per the germline V gene, CDR1 is MNHEY and CDR2 is SMNVEV (reference sequence). The CDR3 sequence: CASSLGSGGEQYF. CDR3 sequence (DNA): TGTGCCAGCAGTTTAGGATCTGGGGGCGAGCAGTACTTC.

CDR3: CASSLGPLGYEQFF. CDR3 bases: TGTGCCAGCAGTTTGGGACCACTTGGCTATGAGCAGTTCTTC. V usage is TRBV27 and J usage is TRBJ2-1; D may correspond to TRBD1 or TRBD2 (5 bases each). Trimming left V 3 bases short and J 8 bases short, with 14 bases between. There are 14 residues in the CDR3. Germline assignment: CDR1 MNHEY and CDR2 SMNVEV (reference sequence).

The rearrangement uses TRBV19 and TRBJ2-7; 9 bases agree with TRBD2. The CDR3 spans 15 residues. CDR1 LNHDA and CDR2 SQIVND come from the germline V gene (reference sequence). Trimming cost V 5 bases and J 1 base; bases outside gene matches: 6. DNA of the CDR3: TGTGCCAGTAGTGTCTCTAGCGGGAAATCCTACGAGCAGTACTTC. The encoded protein is CASSVSSGKSYEQYF.

The chain recombines TRBV14 with TRBJ2-7; TRBD2 aligns across 9 bases. Trimming cost V 4 bases and J 7 bases; bases outside gene matches: 14. Germline V gene data show CDR1 as SGHDN and CDR2 as FVKESK. The CDR3 length is 16 residues. DNA for the CDR3: TGTGCCAGCAGCCGTAAGCGGCTAGCGGGGCTGAGGGAGCAGTACTTC. Its protein product is CASSRKRLAGLREQYF.

The chain joins TRBV9 to TRBJ2-1; weak D call: TRBD2 (6 bases). Germline V lookup: CDR1 SGDLS, CDR2 YYNGEE. The CDR3 runs 14 residues. V lost 2 bases to trimming and J lost 7 bases, with 13 bases between them. The CDR3 spells CASSVGGAKNEQFF. The CDR3 nucleotides read TGTGCCAGCAGCGTCGGGGGAGCCAAAAATGAGCAGTTCTTC.

The chain's CDR3 is CASSPPGEHYEQYF. The CDR3 DNA reads as TGTGCCAGCTCACCACCAGGGGAGCATTACGAGCAGTACTTC. The chain employs TRBV18 and TRBJ2-7; D might be TRBD1 or TRBD2, each matching 5 bases. Trimming left V 0 bases short and J 4 bases short, with 10 bases between. CDR3 size: 14 residues. Germline V gene data show CDR1 as KGHSH and CDR2 as LQKENI.

This chain links TRBV6-1 with TRBJ2-7, with D possibly being TRBD2 (6 bases). CDR1 and CDR2 from the germline V gene are MNHNS and SASEGT. V gave up 2 bases and J gave up 3 bases, with 14 bases separating them. CDR3 length: 15 amino acids. For the CDR3, the DNA is TGTGCCAGCAGTGAATTACTAGCCGGGGTCTACGAGCAGTACTTC. Its protein is CASSELLAGVYEQYF.

The chain combines TRBV7-2 with TRBJ2-2, with 9 nucleotides matching TRBD2. V was pared by 5 bases and J by 5 bases, with 9 bases of the junction left unmatched. Germline V gene sequence: CDR1 SGHTA, CDR2 FQGNSA. This CDR3 is 16 amino acids long. The CDR3 bases are TGTGCCAGCAGCCCGCCCTGGCGGGAGGGAACCGGGGAGCTGTTTTTT. Translation gives CASSPPWREGTGELFF.

The J gene is TRBJ1-2, the V gene TRBV6-1; D is perhaps TRBD1 (5 bases). The CDR3 has 13 amino acids. Germline CDR1 and CDR2: MNHNS and SASEGT. The V end was cut by 1 base, the J end by 3 bases, with 6 bases between. CDR3 region: CASSEGGYYGYTF. DNA for the CDR3: TGTGCCAGCAGTGAAGGGGGGTACTATGGCTACACCTTC.

The V gene is TRBV18, the J gene TRBJ1-2, with D tentatively TRBD1 (5 bases). V shed 3 bases and J shed 4 bases, with 15 bases lying between them. The CDR3 is made up of 15 amino acids. The germline V gene encodes CDR1 KGHSH and CDR2 LQKENI. The CDR3 protein is CASSPRRDDSYGYTF. The CDR3 DNA reads TGTGCCAGCTCACCCCGCCGGGACGACAGCTATGGCTACACCTTC.

The chain is built from TRBV27 and TRBJ2-1, with D possibly being TRBD1 or TRBD2 (5 bases each). Germline CDR1 is MNHEY and CDR2 is SMNVEV (reference sequence). This CDR3 contains 16 residues. V was cut by 6 bases and J by 5 bases, with 20 bases left in between. Here the CDR3 DNA reads TGTGCCAGCAGCCACGGGACGGAAGGACACCACAATGAGCAGTTCTTC. It translates to CASSHGTEGHHNEQFF.

Only one count was recorded for this clone. J is TRBJ2-3 and V is TRBV5-4; possible D gene TRBD2, 5 bases. V was clipped by 5 bases and J by 2 bases, with 9 bases between them. The CDR3 consists of 13 residues. Germline CDR1 SGHNT, CDR2 YYREEE (reference sequence). The CDR3 bases are TGTGCCAGCAGACTGGACTCCACAGATACGCAGTATTTT. Amino acids: CASRLDSTDTQYF.

The V gene is TRBV5-4, the J gene TRBJ2-7; 8 bases match TRBD2. The germline V gene encodes CDR1 SGHNT and CDR2 YYREEE (reference sequence). This CDR3 contains 14 residues. V gave up 1 base and J gave up 6 bases; unmatched junction bases: 6. This CDR3 reads CASSLFREGREQYF. CDR3 DNA sequence: TGTGCCAGCAGCTTGTTCCGGGAGGGCCGCGAGCAGTACTTC.

This chain joins TRBV28 and TRBJ1-5, with D unclear. V was trimmed by 5 bases and J by 5 bases, leaving 10 bases between them. The CDR3 loop spans 13 amino acids. Germline V gives CDR1 MDHEN, CDR2 SYDVKM. CDR3 DNA sequence: TGTGCCAGCAGTCTTAGGTGGGATCAGCCCCAGCATTTT. Amino acids: CASSLRWDQPQHF.

The gene calls are TRBV4-1 and TRBJ1-1, with no clear D. The germline CDR1 and CDR2 sequences are MGHRA and YSYEKL. There are 15 residues in the CDR3. The germline V and J ends were trimmed by 4 bases and 1 base, with 13 bases remaining between them. The CDR3 DNA is TGCGCCAGCAGCCTGAGTTCGATATCGAACACTGAAGCTTTCTTT. Residues: CASSLSSISNTEAFF.